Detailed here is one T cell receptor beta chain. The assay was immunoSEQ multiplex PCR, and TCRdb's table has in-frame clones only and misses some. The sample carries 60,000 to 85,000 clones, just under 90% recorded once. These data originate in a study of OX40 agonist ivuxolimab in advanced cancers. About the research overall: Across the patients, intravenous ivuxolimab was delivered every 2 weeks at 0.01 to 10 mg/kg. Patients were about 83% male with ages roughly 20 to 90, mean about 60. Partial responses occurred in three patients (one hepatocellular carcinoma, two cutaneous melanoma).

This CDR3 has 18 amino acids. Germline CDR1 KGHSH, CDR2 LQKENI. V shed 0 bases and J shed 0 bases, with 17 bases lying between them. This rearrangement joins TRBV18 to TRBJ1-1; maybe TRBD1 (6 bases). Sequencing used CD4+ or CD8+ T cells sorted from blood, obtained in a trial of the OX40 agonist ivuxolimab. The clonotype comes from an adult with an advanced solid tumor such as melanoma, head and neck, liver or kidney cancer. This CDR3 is CASSPPSSYGGMNTEAFF. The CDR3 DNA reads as TGTGCCAGCTCACCACCGAGCTCATATGGGGGCATGAACACTGAAGCTTTCTTT. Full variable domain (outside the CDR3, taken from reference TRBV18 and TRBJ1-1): NAGVMQNPRHLVRRRGQEARLRCSPMKGHSHVYWYRQLPEEGLKFMVYLQKENIIDESGMPKERFSAEFPKEGPSILRIQQVVRGDSAAYFCASSPPSSYGGMNTEAFFGQGTRLTVV.